This T cell receptor (beta chain) emerged from a study of T-cell reconstitution after alpha-beta-depleted transplantation in children. Study-wide points: T-cell counts and diversity were attributed mostly to newly produced T cells one year after transplant. Recipient T cells and thymic progenitors that survived gave rise to the high TCRbeta diversity observed at day 60 in some patients. Reported findings indicate that, about two months after transplant, alpha-beta T cells came from several hundred expanded clones, which were derived from non-depleted graft cells.

The length of the CDR3 is 15 residues. CDR1 is DFQATT, CDR2 SNEGSKA, per germline (reference sequence). Library preparation (for TCRbeta) was performed with unique molecular identifiers. TCRdb reprocessed the PCR reads via MiXCR and lists one record per CDR3 protein. The table records about 830,000 distinct CDR3 sequences, 15% to 20% of them present only once. With respect to this clonotype: No antigen is known for it. The junction shows a germline mismatch at one end, possibly a read error.

The sequence came from a male patient between 10 and 17 years old who had a stem cell transplant for acute lymphoblastic leukemia, so the T cells may come from the graft donor. The V gene is TRBV20-1, the J gene TRBJ2-5, with TRBD2 matching 9 bases. Sequenced material: PBMCs, mostly from graft donor cells, taken 360 days after TCRalphabeta/CD19-depleted stem cell transplant. Here the CDR3 reads CCARDGAGGGETQYF. CDR3 DNA sequence: TGCTGTGCTAGAGACGGAGCGGGAGGAGGGGAGACCCAGTACTTC.